This T cell receptor (beta chain) was sequenced during a study of blood T cells in healthy people across ages. General study points: Observed TCR beta diversity per million T cells went down as age went up. This fall followed a roughly linear course with age.

For the second PCR, which ran for roughly 6 to 12 cycles, a sample-barcoded 5' primer and a J-beta primer mix were used. TCRdb reanalysed the 5' RACE reads using MiXCR and keeps one entry per CDR3 protein. The sample lists 1.5 million to 2 million distinct CDR3 sequences; roughly 50% were seen once. The CDR3 has 15 amino acids. The germline V gene has CDR1 LGHNA and CDR2 YSLEER. The V gene end was trimmed by 0 bases and the J gene end by 7 bases; junction bases not matched to a gene: 5. Regarding this clonotype: Its antigen is as yet unknown.

This TCR came from a woman in her thirties or forties in good health. Sequencing was done on a sample of blood. This sequence joins TRBV4-3 and TRBJ2-1; 8 positions match TRBD1. CDR3 in amino acids: CASSQEARGRNEQFF. CDR3 coding DNA: TGCGCCAGCAGCCAAGAAGCCAGGGGGCGTAATGAGCAGTTCTTC.